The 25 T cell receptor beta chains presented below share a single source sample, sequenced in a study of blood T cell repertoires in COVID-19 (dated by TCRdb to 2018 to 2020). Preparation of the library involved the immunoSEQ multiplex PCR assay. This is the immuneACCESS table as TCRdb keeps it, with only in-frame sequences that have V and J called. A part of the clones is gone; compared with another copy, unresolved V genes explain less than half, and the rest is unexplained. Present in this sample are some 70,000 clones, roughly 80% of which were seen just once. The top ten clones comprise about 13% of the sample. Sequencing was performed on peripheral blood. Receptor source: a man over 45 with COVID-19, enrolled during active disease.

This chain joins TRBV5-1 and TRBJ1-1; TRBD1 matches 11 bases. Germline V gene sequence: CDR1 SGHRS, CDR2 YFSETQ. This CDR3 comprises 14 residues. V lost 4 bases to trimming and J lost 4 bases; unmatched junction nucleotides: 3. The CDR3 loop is CASSRDRGTTEAFF. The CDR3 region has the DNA TGCGCCAGCAGCCGGGACAGGGGGACCACTGAAGCTTTCTTT.

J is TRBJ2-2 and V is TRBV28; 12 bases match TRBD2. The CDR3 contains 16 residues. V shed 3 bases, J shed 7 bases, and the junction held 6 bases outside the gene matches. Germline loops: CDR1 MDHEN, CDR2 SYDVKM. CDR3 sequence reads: CASSFRLAGAVGELFF. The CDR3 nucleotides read TGTGCCAGCAGTTTCCGACTAGCGGGAGCTGTCGGGGAGCTGTTTTTT.

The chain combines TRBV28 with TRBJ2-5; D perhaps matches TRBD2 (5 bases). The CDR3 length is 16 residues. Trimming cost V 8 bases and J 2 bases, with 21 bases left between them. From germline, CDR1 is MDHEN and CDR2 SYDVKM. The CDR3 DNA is TGTGCCAGCGGCACCCTAGGAAGCGGAGGTCAAGAGACCCAGTACTTC. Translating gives CASGTLGSGGQETQYF. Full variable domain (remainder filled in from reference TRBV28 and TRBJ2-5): DVKVTQSSRYLVKRTGEKVFLECVQDMDHENMFWYRQDPGLGLRLIYFSYDVKMKEKGDIPEGYSVSREKKERFSLILESASTNQTSMYLCASGTLGSGGQETQYFGPGTRLLVL.

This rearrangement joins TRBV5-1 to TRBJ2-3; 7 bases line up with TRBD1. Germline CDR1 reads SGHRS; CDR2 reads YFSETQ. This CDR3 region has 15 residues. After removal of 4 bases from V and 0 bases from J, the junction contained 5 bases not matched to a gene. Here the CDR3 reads CASSHQGDSTDTQYF. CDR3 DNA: TGCGCCAGCAGCCATCAGGGGGATAGCACAGATACGCAGTATTTT. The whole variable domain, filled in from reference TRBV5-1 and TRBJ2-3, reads KAGVTQTPRYLIKTRGQQVTLSCSPISGHRSVSWYQQTPGQGLQFLFEYFSETQRNKGNFPGRFSGRQFSNSRSEMNVSTLELGDSALYLCASSHQGDSTDTQYFGPGTRLTVL.

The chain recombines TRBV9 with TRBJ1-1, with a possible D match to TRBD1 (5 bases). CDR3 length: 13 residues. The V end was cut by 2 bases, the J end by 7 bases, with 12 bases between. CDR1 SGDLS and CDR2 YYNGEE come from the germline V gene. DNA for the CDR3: TGTGCCAGCAGCGTCCCACCGGGGGGTGAAGCTTTCTTT. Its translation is CASSVPPGGEAFF. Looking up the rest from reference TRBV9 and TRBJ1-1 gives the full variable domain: DSGVTQTPKHLITATGQRVTLRCSPRSGDLSVYWYQQSLDQGLQFLIQYYNGEERAKGNILERFSAQQFPDLHSELNLSSLELGDSALYFCASSVPPGGEAFFGQGTRLTVV.

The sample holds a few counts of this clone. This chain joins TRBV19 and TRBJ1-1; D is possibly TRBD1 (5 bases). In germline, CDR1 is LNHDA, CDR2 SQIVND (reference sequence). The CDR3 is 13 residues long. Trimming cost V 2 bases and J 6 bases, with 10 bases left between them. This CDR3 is CASSIMEGSEAFF. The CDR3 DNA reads TGTGCCAGTAGTATAATGGAGGGGTCTGAAGCTTTCTTT.

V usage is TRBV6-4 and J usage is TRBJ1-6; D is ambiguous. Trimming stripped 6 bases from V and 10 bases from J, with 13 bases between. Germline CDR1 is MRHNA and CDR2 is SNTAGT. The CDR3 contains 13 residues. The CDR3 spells CASSERERSPLHF. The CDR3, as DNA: TGTGCCAGCAGCGAGCGGGAACGATCACCCCTCCACTTT.

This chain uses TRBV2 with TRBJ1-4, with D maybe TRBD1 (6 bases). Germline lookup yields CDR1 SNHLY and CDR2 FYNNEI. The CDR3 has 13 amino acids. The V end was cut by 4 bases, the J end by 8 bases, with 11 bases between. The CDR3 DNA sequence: TGTGCCAGCAGTGGGCAGGGGTGGGAAAAACTGTTTTTT. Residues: CASSGQGWEKLFF.

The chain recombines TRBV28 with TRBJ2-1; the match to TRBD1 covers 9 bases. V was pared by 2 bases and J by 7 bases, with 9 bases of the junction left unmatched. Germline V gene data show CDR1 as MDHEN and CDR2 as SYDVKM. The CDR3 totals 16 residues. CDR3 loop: CASSLQPGTGQNEQFF. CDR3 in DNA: TGTGCCAGCAGTTTACAACCCGGGACAGGGCAGAATGAGCAGTTCTTC.

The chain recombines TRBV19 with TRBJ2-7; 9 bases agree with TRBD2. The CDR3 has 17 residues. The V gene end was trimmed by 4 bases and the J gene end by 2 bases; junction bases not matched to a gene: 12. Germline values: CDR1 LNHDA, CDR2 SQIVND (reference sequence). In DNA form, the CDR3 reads TGTGCCAGTAGTAAACCCCGCGGGGGGGGAACGACCTACGAGCAGTACTTC. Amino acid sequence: CASSKPRGGGTTYEQYF.

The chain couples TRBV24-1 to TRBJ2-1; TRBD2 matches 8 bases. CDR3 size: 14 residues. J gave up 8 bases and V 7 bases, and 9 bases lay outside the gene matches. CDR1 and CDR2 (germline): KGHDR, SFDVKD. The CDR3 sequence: CATRRAGALDEQFF. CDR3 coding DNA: TGTGCCACCAGAAGAGCGGGAGCCCTAGATGAGCAGTTCTTC.

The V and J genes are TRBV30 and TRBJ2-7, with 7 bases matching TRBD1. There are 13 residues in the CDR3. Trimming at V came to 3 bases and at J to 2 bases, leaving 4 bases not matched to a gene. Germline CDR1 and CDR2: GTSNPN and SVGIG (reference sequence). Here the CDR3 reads CAWSGQAAYEQYF. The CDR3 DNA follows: TGTGCCTGGAGCGGACAGGCCGCCTACGAGCAGTACTTC.

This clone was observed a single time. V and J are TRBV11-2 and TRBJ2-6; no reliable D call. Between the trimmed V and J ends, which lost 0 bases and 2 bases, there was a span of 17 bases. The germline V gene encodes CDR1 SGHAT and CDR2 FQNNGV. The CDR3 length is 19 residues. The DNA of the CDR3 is TGTGCCAGCAGCTTAGATTCCCGGCAGCGTCTAACTGGGGCCAACGTCCTGACTTTC. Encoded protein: CASSLDSRQRLTGANVLTF.

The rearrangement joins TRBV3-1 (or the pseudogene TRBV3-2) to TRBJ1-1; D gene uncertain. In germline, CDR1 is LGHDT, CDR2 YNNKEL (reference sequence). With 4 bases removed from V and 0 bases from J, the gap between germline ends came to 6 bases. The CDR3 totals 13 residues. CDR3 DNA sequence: TGTGCCAGCAGCCCCGACATGAACACTGAAGCTTTCTTT. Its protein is CASSPDMNTEAFF.

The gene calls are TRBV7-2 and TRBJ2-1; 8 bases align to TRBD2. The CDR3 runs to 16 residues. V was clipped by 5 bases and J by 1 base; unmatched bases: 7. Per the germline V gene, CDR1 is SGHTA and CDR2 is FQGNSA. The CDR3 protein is CASSPPGGRSYNEQFF. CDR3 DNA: TGTGCCAGCAGCCCCCCGGGCGGGAGGTCCTACAATGAGCAGTTCTTC. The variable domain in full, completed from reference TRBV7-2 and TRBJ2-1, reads GAGVSQSPSNKVTEKGKDVELRCDPISGHTALYWYRQSLGQGLEFLIYFQGNSAPDKSGLPSDRFSAERTGGSVSTLTIQRTQQEDSAVYLCASSPPGGRSYNEQFFGPGTRLTVL.

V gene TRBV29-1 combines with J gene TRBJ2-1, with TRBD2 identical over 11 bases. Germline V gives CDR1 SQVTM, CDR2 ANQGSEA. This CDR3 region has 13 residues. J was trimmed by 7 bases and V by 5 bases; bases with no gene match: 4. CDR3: CSVSTSGSNEQFF. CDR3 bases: TGCAGCGTTAGTACTAGCGGGAGTAATGAGCAGTTCTTC.

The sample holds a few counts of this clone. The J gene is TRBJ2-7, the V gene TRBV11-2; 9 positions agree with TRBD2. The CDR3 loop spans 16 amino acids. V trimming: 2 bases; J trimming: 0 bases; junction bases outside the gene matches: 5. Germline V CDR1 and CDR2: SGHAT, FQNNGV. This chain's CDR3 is CASSLLGGRGSYEQYF. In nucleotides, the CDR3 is TGTGCCAGCAGCTTATTAGGCGGGAGGGGCTCCTACGAGCAGTACTTC.

This chain's CDR3 is CASSQTWANTDRVAEAFF. The CDR3 nucleotides read TGCGCCAGCAGTCAAACGTGGGCGAATACGGACAGGGTCGCTGAAGCTTTCTTT. The chain has TRBV23-1 and TRBJ1-1, with TRBD1 matching 8 bases. TRBV23-1 is classed as an ORF, of uncertain function. The CDR3 is 18 amino acids. V gave up 2 bases and J gave up 6 bases; unmatched junction bases: 17.

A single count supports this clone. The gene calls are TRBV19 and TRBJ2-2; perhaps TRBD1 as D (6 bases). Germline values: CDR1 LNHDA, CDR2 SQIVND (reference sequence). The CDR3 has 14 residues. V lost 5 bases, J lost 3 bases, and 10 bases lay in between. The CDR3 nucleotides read TGTGCCAGTAGTCTCAACAGGGACACCGGGGAGCTGTTTTTT. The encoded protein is CASSLNRDTGELFF.

CDR3 in DNA: TGTGCCAGCGGCAGGGAAGAAACTGAAGCTTTCTTT. Its protein product is CASGREETEAFF. The chain has TRBV2 and TRBJ1-1; TRBD1 might be the D (5 bases). Per germline, CDR1 SNHLY and CDR2 FYNNEI. The CDR3 loop spans 12 amino acids. The V gene lost 8 bases and the J gene lost 5 bases, with 12 bases spanning the gap.

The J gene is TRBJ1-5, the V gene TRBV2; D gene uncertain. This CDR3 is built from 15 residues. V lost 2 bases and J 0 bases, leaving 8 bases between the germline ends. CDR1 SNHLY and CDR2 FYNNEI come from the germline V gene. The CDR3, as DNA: TGTGCCAGCAGTGAAACGACACATAGCAATCAGCCCCAGCATTTT. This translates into CASSETTHSNQPQHF.

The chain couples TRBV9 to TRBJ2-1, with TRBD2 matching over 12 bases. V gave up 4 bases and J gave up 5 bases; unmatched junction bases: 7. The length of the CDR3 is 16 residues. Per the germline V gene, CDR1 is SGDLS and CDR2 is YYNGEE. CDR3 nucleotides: TGTGCCAGCAGCTCACGGACTAGCGGGACTCACAATGAGCAGTTCTTC. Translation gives CASSSRTSGTHNEQFF.

The CDR3 is CASSLEGKQPQHF. The DNA of the CDR3 is TGTGCCAGCAGTTTGGAGGGAAAGCAGCCCCAGCATTTT. V is TRBV28 and J is TRBJ1-5; unclear D gene. The CDR3 totals 13 residues. The V end lost 3 bases, the J end lost 7 bases, and 10 bases lay between the germline ends. Germline CDR1 reads MDHEN; CDR2 reads SYDVKM.

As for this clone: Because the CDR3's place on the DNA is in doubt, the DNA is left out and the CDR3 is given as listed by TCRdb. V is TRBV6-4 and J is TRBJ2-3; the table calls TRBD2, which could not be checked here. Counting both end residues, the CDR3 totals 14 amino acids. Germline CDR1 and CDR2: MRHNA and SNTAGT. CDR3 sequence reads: CASSSSGDQDTQYF.

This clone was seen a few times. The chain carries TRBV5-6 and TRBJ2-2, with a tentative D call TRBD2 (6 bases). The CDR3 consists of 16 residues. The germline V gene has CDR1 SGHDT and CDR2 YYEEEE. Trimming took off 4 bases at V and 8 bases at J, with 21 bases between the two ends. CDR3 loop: CASSLWGGLLSGELFF. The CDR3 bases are TGTGCCAGCAGCCTCTGGGGAGGTCTCCTCTCTGGGGAGCTGTTTTTT.